Listed below are T cell receptor beta chains from one sample, sequenced in a study of pediatric ulcerative colitis. Data came from immunoSEQ multiplex PCR; TCRdb stores just in-frame clones and leaves some out. The sample includes tens of thousands of clones, around four fifths of them seen just once. Sequenced sample: blood. These receptors all stem from a boy younger than 18 with moderate ulcerative colitis. Each CDR3 is given with its conserved first and last residue. D genes are given only for firm matches. Expanded clones are given a class, and other clones once, few, many or no size at all.

TRBV5-1	.	TRBJ2-5	.	CASSLAPEETQYF	TGCGCCAGCAGCTTGGCCCCGGAAGAGACCCAGTACTTC
TRBV19	.	TRBJ1-5	TRBD1	CASSRKGAWDNQPQHF	TGTGCCAGTAGTAGAAAGGGGGCCTGGGACAATCAGCCCCAGCATTTT
TRBV5-1	few	TRBJ1-1	.	CASSATGNTEAFF	TGCGCCAGCAGCGCGACAGGGAACACTGAAGCTTTCTTT
TRBV29-1	.	TRBJ2-5	.	CSVLMETQYF	TGCAGCGTGTTGATGGAGACCCAGTACTTC
TRBV5-6	.	TRBJ1-3	.	CASSLGGFGNTIYF	TGTGCCAGCAGCTTGGGAGGCTTTGGAAACACCATATATTTT
TRBV5-4	.	TRBJ1-5	.	CASSPGGDSNQPQHF	TGTGCCAGCAGCCCTGGGGGAGATAGCAATCAGCCCCAGCATTTT
TRBV27	once	TRBJ1-2	.	CASSGGSYGYTF	TGTGCCAGCAGTGGCGGGTCGTATGGCTACACCTTC
TRBV2	.	TRBJ2-7	.	CASSEVGTYGEQYF	TGTGCCAGCAGTGAAGTGGGGACTTACGGCGAGCAGTACTTC
TRBV7-6	.	TRBJ2-1	.	CASSPRGGEQFF	TGTGCCAGCAGCCCCAGAGGCGGAGAGCAGTTCTTC
TRBV2	.	TRBJ2-3	TRBD1	CASSYVPGQGGTQYF	TGTGCCAGCAGTTACGTCCCGGGACAGGGCGGAACGCAGTATTTT
TRBV4-1	.	TRBJ2-5	TRBD2	CASRFGGGNQETQYF	TGCGCCAGCCGCTTTGGGGGGGGGAACCAAGAGACCCAGTACTTC
TRBV27	.	TRBJ2-7	.	CASALGGLYEQYF	TGTGCCAGCGCTTTGGGGGGTCTCTACGAGCAGTACTTC
TRBV19	.	TRBJ2-1	.	CASSTTLAAEQFF	TGTGCCAGTAGTACCACCCTAGCAGCTGAGCAGTTCTTC
TRBV20-1	.	TRBJ1-2	.	CSASRYGYTF	TGCAGTGCTAGTCGGTATGGCTACACCTTC
TRBV18	.	TRBJ2-7	.	CASSPALAQGEQYF	TGTGCCAGCTCACCAGCACTAGCCCAAGGGGAGCAGTACTTC
TRBV9	.	TRBJ1-2	.	CASSSTAGHPTAYGYTF	TGTGCCAGCAGCTCCACCGCCGGACACCCAACGGCCTATGGCTACACCTTC
TRBV7-9	.	TRBJ2-5	.	CASSPISGETQYF	TGTGCCAGCAGCCCAATCTCGGGAGAGACCCAGTACTTC
TRBV4-1	.	TRBJ1-4	.	CASSSDATNEKLFF	TGCGCCAGCAGCTCAGATGCAACTAATGAAAAACTGTTTTTT
TRBV7-3	few	TRBJ2-1	.	CASSLFQGEDNEQFF	TGTGCCAGCAGCTTGTTCCAGGGGGAGGACAATGAGCAGTTCTTC
TRBV5-6	.	TRBJ2-4	TRBD2	CASSLGLAGLAKNIQYF	TGTGCCAGCAGCTTAGGACTAGCGGGATTAGCCAAAAACATTCAGTACTTC
TRBV6-4	.	TRBJ2-3	TRBD1	CASSEQGATDTQYF	TGTGCCAGCAGTGAACAGGGGGCCACAGATACGCAGTATTTT
TRBV6-5	.	TRBJ1-1	.	CASFLRAGNTEAFF	TGTGCCAGCTTCCTTAGGGCAGGCAACACTGAAGCTTTCTTT
TRBV29-1	.	TRBJ2-1	TRBD1	CSVDRGNNEQFF	TGCAGCGTTGACAGGGGGAACAATGAGCAGTTCTTC
TRBV27	.	TRBJ2-1	.	CASSLPYRNEQFF	TGTGCCAGCAGTTTACCGTATAGGAATGAGCAGTTCTTC
TRBV7-8	.	TRBJ2-2	.	CASSWREASAAGELFF	TGTGCCAGCAGCTGGAGGGAGGCTAGCGCGGCCGGGGAGCTGTTTTTT
TRBV5-5	.	TRBJ2-5	.	CASSGLGALQETQYF	TGTGCCAGCAGCGGACTTGGGGCCCTCCAAGAGACCCAGTACTTC
TRBV4-1	.	TRBJ1-2	.	CASGGMVGRTGYTF	TGCGCCAGCGGGGGAATGGTAGGGAGGACTGGCTACACCTTC
TRBV23-1	.	TRBJ2-7	.	CASSSSRSPSYEQYF	TGCGCCAGCAGCTCCTCAAGGAGTCCCTCCTACGAGCAGTACTTC
TRBV29-1	.	TRBJ2-7	.	CSAARGDLSSYEQYF	TGCAGCGCGGCTAGAGGTGACTTAAGCTCCTACGAGCAGTACTTC
TRBV9	.	TRBJ1-3	.	CASSAISSGHSGNTIYF	TGTGCCAGCAGCGCGATCTCGTCCGGCCACTCTGGAAACACCATATATTTT
TRBV7-2	.	TRBJ1-1	TRBD1	CASSPTGDAFF	TGTGCCAGCAGCCCTACAGGGGACGCTTTCTTT
TRBV7-8	.	TRBJ1-3	.	CASSLASDSGNTIYF	TGTGCCAGCAGCTTAGCCAGCGACTCTGGAAACACCATATATTTT
TRBV14	.	TRBJ2-3	.	CASSHQSETDTQYF	TGTGCCAGCAGCCACCAGTCGGAGACAGATACGCAGTATTTT
TRBV7-2	.	TRBJ2-5	.	CASSLHRETQYF	TGTGCCAGCAGCTTACACAGGGAGACCCAGTACTTC
TRBV28	few	TRBJ1-1	TRBD1	CASSVTGGANTEAFF	TGTGCCAGCAGTGTTACAGGGGGTGCGAACACTGAAGCTTTCTTT
TRBV18	.	TRBJ2-3	TRBD1	CASSPPGTGVDTQYF	TGTGCCAGCTCACCACCCGGGACAGGGGTAGATACGCAGTATTTT
TRBV5-1	once	TRBJ2-5	TRBD2	CASSLTPGLEETQYF	TGCGCCAGCAGCTTGACTCCGGGACTAGAAGAGACCCAGTACTTC
TRBV7-9	.	TRBJ2-7	.	CASSGEGGSYEQYF	TGTGCCAGCAGTGGAGAGGGCGGCTCCTACGAGCAGTACTTC
TRBV29-1	.	TRBJ2-2	TRBD1	CSVLPGQGGTGELFF	TGCAGCGTACTGCCGGGACAGGGTGGGACCGGGGAGCTGTTTTTT
TRBV29-1	.	TRBJ2-3	.	CSVSSFIWPRERTDTQYF	TGCAGCGTCAGCTCCTTTATTTGGCCGAGGGAAAGAACAGATACGCAGTATTTT
TRBV5-5	few	TRBJ2-2	.	CASSVTESNTGELFF	TGTGCCAGCAGCGTGACAGAATCGAACACCGGGGAGCTGTTTTTT
TRBV5-1	.	TRBJ1-1	.	CASSLAQNTEAFF	TGCGCCAGCAGCTTGGCACAGAACACTGAAGCTTTCTTT
TRBV27	.	TRBJ1-2	.	CASSLSGGLMGYTF	TGTGCCAGCAGTTTGTCGGGGGGGCTGATGGGTTACACCTTC
TRBV28	.	TRBJ1-2	.	CASSVAGKAGWYGYTF	TGTGCCAGCAGTGTGGCGGGGAAGGCCGGGTGGTATGGCTACACCTTC
TRBV7-6	medium-sized	TRBJ2-7	.	CASSPQDTTYEQYF	TGTGCCAGCAGCCCACAAGATACTACCTACGAGCAGTACTTC
TRBV7-6	.	TRBJ2-3	.	CASSVYSSTDTQYF	TGTGCCAGCAGCGTATACTCTAGCACAGATACGCAGTATTTT
TRBV19	.	TRBJ1-1	.	CASQERGVVRGTEAFF	TGTGCCAGTCAAGAACGGGGGGTGGTGAGGGGCACTGAAGCTTTCTTT
TRBV5-5	.	TRBJ2-7	.	CASTQSYEQYF	TGTGCCAGCACTCAATCCTACGAGCAGTACTTC
TRBV12-5	few	TRBJ2-1	TRBD2	CASGLTGLAVNEQFF	TGTGCTAGTGGTTTGACCGGACTAGCGGTCAATGAGCAGTTCTTC
TRBV2	.	TRBJ1-5	.	CASRKGTRVINQPQHF	TGTGCCAGCAGAAAGGGTACCCGGGTAATCAATCAGCCCCAGCATTTT
TRBV2	few	TRBJ1-3	.	CARGRAGNTIYF	TGTGCCAGGGGCAGGGCTGGAAACACCATATATTTT
TRBV5-6	.	TRBJ2-5	.	CASSSDRGETQYF	TGTGCCAGCAGCTCCGACCGGGGGGAGACCCAGTACTTC